This T cell receptor (beta chain) originates from a study of human T cells and chemical hapten exposure. Notes on the study in general: Donors in the study had alopecia, meaning their immune response may differ from healthy people's.

This clonotype was found a few times. Its antigen is currently unknown. A single record per CDR3 protein comes from TCRdb applying MiXCR to the RACE reads. This table holds some 120,000 distinct CDR3 sequences, 9% to 13% found once. CDR3 length equals 13 residues. Germline V CDR1 and CDR2: MNHEY, SMNVEV (reference sequence). V was clipped by 3 bases and J by 0 bases, with 3 bases between them. As for time point: patch test 1, 2 weeks after DPC sensitization. Treatment noted: therapeutic diphenylcyclopropenone sensitization with weekly scalp DPC. The gene calls are TRBV27 and TRBJ2-1; D not certain. The input for sequencing was whole blood, taken in connection with sensitization to the hapten diphenylcyclopropenone (DPC). The origin of this receptor is a woman aged 45-59 years with alopecia areata. Some clones in this sample may be carry-over from other donors' samples. CDR3 coding DNA: TGTGCCAGCAGTTTTGGCTCCTACAATGAGCAGTTCTTC. Encoded protein: CASSFGSYNEQFF.